What follows are 17 T cell receptor beta chains derived from one specimen sequenced in a study of cytomegalovirus exposure and HLA in healthy donors. Primers included in the PCR were 60 Vbeta and 13 Jbeta primers. The repertoire was sequenced with immunoSEQ multiplex PCR; TCRdb's copy has only in-frame clones and lacks some. The sample contains around 150,000 clones, roughly 8.8% of which appear only once. Sequenced input: PBMCs. The receptors stem from a woman between 40 and 55 years old in good health and CMV-seropositive.

This chain links TRBV7-9 with TRBJ1-1; tentatively, D is TRBD1 (5 bases). The germline V gene encodes CDR1 SEHNR and CDR2 FQNEAQ (reference sequence). This CDR3 is built from 12 residues. The ends were cut back, 5 bases at V and 6 bases at J, with 10 bases in the middle. The CDR3 sequence: CASSPIRAEAFF. For the CDR3, the DNA is TGTGCCAGCAGCCCGATCAGGGCTGAAGCTTTCTTT.

This sequence joins TRBV5-4 and TRBJ1-2; 7 bases map to TRBD1. CDR1 is SGHNT, CDR2 YYREEE, per germline (reference sequence). This CDR3 has 15 amino acids. Trimming at V came to 4 bases and at J to 1 base, leaving 7 bases not matched to a gene. CDR3 sequence reads: CASSLPQGGNYGYTF. CDR3 nucleotides: TGTGCCAGCAGCCTCCCCCAGGGGGGTAACTATGGCTACACCTTC.

V is TRBV6-5 and J is TRBJ1-6, with 9 nucleotides matching TRBD1. CDR1 is MNHEY, CDR2 SVGAGI, per germline. The CDR3 spans 15 residues. V shed 4 bases, J shed 8 bases, and the junction held 6 bases outside the gene matches. The chain's CDR3 is CASSLGQGPHSPLHF. CDR3 DNA sequence: TGTGCCAGCAGTTTGGGACAGGGTCCGCATTCACCCCTCCACTTT.

This clone was detected a few times. This rearrangement joins TRBV5-1 to TRBJ2-5, with D possibly being TRBD2 (5 bases). With 0 bases removed from V and 2 bases from J, the gap between germline ends came to 11 bases. Germline CDR1 SGHRS, CDR2 YFSETQ. This CDR3 is built from 15 residues. This CDR3 reads CASSLGRGIQETQYF. In DNA form, the CDR3 reads TGCGCCAGCAGCTTGGGCCGGGGTATACAAGAGACCCAGTACTTC.

This clone turned up a few times. The chain joins TRBV7-8 to TRBJ2-2; 8 bases match TRBD1. The CDR3 runs to 16 residues. After removal of 5 bases from V and 5 bases from J, the junction contained 10 bases not matched to a gene. Per germline, CDR1 SGHVS and CDR2 FQNEAQ. The CDR3 bases are TGTGCCAGCAGCGCCGGGCAGGGGGCTCGAACCGGGGAGCTGTTTTTT. Its protein product is CASSAGQGARTGELFF. The full variable domain, its missing parts supplied by reference TRBV7-8 and TRBJ2-2, is GAGVSQSPRYKVAKRGQDVALRCDPISGHVSLFWYQQALGQGPEFLTYFQNEAQLDKSGLPSDRFFAERPEGSVSTLKIQRTQQEDSAVYLCASSAGQGARTGELFFGEGSRLTVL.

This clone was seen ten or more times. The gene calls are TRBV5-6 and TRBJ1-1, with D tentatively TRBD1 (6 bases). Germline V CDR1 and CDR2: SGHDT, YYEEEE. The CDR3 totals 14 residues. The V and J ends lost 6 bases and 1 base respectively, with 13 bases between them. CDR3 in DNA: TGTGCCAGCAACCCACAGGGAAGGAACACTGAAGCTTTCTTT. Its translation is CASNPQGRNTEAFF. Full variable domain (missing parts from reference TRBV5-6 and TRBJ1-1): DAGVTQSPTHLIKTRGQQVTLRCSPKSGHDTVSWYQQALGQGPQFIFQYYEEEERQRGNFPDRFSGHQFPNYSSELNVNALLLGDSALYLCASNPQGRNTEAFFGQGTRLTVV.

This clone was picked up a small number of times. This chain joins TRBV29-1 and TRBJ1-1, with D possibly being TRBD1 (5 bases). CDR3 length: 13 amino acids. Germline assignment: CDR1 SQVTM and CDR2 ANQGSEA. V lost 7 bases and J lost 1, with 13 bases in between. The CDR3 is CSGSRVPNTEAFF. CDR3 coding DNA: TGCAGCGGAAGCAGGGTACCGAACACTGAAGCTTTCTTT.

The chain links TRBV12-5 to TRBJ2-6; no reliable D call. Germline V gene sequence: CDR1 LGHNT, CDR2 FRNRAP. CDR3 length equals 13 residues. The V and J ends lost 5 bases and 4 bases respectively, with 6 bases between them. The CDR3 loop reads CASGTSGANVLTF. The CDR3 region has the DNA TGTGCTAGTGGTACTTCGGGGGCCAACGTCCTGACTTTC. Combining the CDR3 with reference TRBV12-5 and TRBJ2-6 gives the whole variable domain DARVTQTPRHKVTEMGQEVTMRCQPILGHNTVFWYRQTMMQGLELLAYFRNRAPLDDSGMPKDRFSAEMPDATLATLKIQPSEPRDSAVYFCASGTSGANVLTFGAGSRLTVL.

The chain carries TRBV29-1 and TRBJ2-3, with 12 positions matching TRBD2. This CDR3 comprises 14 residues. V was pared by 8 bases and J by 2 bases, with 5 bases of the junction left unmatched. Germline-derived CDR1 and CDR2 are SQVTM and ANQGSEA. CDR3 in amino acids: CSTRTSGNTDTQYF. The CDR3 nucleotides read TGCAGCACCCGGACTAGCGGGAACACAGATACGCAGTATTTT.

The genes are TRBV5-8 and TRBJ1-2; 9 positions agree with TRBD1. CDR3 length equals 16 residues. The germline V gene has CDR1 SGHTS and CDR2 YDEGEE. Trimming at V came to 4 bases and at J to 0 bases, leaving 7 bases not matched to a gene. Here the CDR3 reads CASSAGTGQANYGYTF. The DNA of the CDR3 is TGTGCCAGCAGCGCCGGGACAGGGCAAGCTAACTATGGCTACACCTTC.

The chain recombines TRBV11-2 with TRBJ1-2; the D gene is possibly TRBD1 (5 bases). The CDR3 is made up of 16 amino acids. Trimming left V 1 base short and J 0 bases short, with 12 bases between. CDR1 SGHAT and CDR2 FQNNGV come from the germline V gene. DNA of the CDR3: TGTGCCAGCAGCTTAGGGATCACGACAGCTAACTATGGCTACACCTTC. This translates into CASSLGITTANYGYTF.

The sample holds one count of this clone. The rearrangement uses TRBV19 and TRBJ2-2; 8 bases fit TRBD2. Germline lookup yields CDR1 LNHDA and CDR2 SQIVND (reference sequence). The CDR3 is 16 amino acids. Germline trimming cut 6 bases from V and 3 bases from J; bases unmatched to any gene: 9. This CDR3 reads CASSLPGGRDTGELFF. Written as DNA, the CDR3 is TGTGCCAGTAGCCTCCCGGGGGGGCGTGACACCGGGGAGCTGTTTTTT.

Turning to this clone: The junction shows a germline mismatch at one end, possibly a read error. The V call is TRBV5-4, the J call TRBJ1-4, with 8 bases identical to TRBD1. Germline loops: CDR1 SGHNT, CDR2 YYREEE (reference sequence). The CDR3 contains 13 residues. The CDR3 DNA is TGTGCCAGCGGCTTGGACAGGGACGAAAAACTGTTTTTT. Residues: CASGLDRDEKLFF.

This chain links TRBV6-1 with TRBJ1-4; 9 nucleotides agree with TRBD1. Germline trimming cut 6 bases from V and 6 bases from J; bases unmatched to any gene: 8. CDR3 size: 15 residues. The germline CDR1 and CDR2 sequences are MNHNS and SASEGT. This CDR3 is CASSDPGTGYEKLFF. The CDR3 DNA reads as TGTGCCAGCAGCGACCCCGGGACAGGGTATGAAAAACTGTTTTTT.

There are a few counts of this clone. The V and J genes are TRBV5-1 and TRBJ1-1, with D maybe TRBD1 (6 bases). The V end was cut by 0 bases, the J end by 1 base, with 7 bases between. The CDR3 length is 14 residues. In germline, CDR1 is SGHRS, CDR2 YFSETQ. CDR3: CASSLDRANTEAFF. DNA for the CDR3: TGCGCCAGCAGCTTGGACAGGGCGAACACTGAAGCTTTCTTT.

V and J are TRBV11-2 and TRBJ2-7; D is perhaps TRBD1 (6 bases). Germline V gene sequence: CDR1 SGHAT, CDR2 FQNNGV. The V end was cut by 4 bases, the J end by 3 bases, with 10 bases between. This CDR3 is 13 amino acids long. The CDR3 protein is CASSYRVLYEQYF. The CDR3 DNA sequence: TGTGCCAGCAGCTACAGGGTCCTCTACGAGCAGTACTTC.

This clone was counted between two and nine times. The V gene is TRBV7-9, the J gene TRBJ2-3; D possibly corresponds to TRBD2 (5 bases). CDR1 and CDR2 (germline): SEHNR, FQNEAQ (reference sequence). CDR3 length: 17 amino acids. V lost 5 bases, J lost 2 bases, and 20 bases lay in between. CDR3 coding DNA: TGTGCCAGCAGCCCCTCTGGAACCGGGGAGCCCACAGATACGCAGTATTTT. Encoded protein: CASSPSGTGEPTDTQYF. Drawing the rest from reference TRBV7-9 and TRBJ2-3, the complete variable domain is DTGVSQNPRHKITKRGQNVTFRCDPISEHNRLYWYRQTLGQGPEFLTYFQNEAQLEKSRLLSDRFSAERPKGSFSTLEIQRTEQGDSAMYLCASSPSGTGEPTDTQYFGPGTRLTVL.